There are many counts of the clone carrying this TCR beta chain. The data stem from a study of blood T cell repertoires in COVID-19. At the level of the study: T cells, B-cell-depleted T cells, or PBMCs supplied cDNA or gDNA.

The CDR3 extends over 15 amino acids. Trimming took 4 bases from V and 7 from J, leaving 17 bases between them. Per germline, CDR1 SGHKS and CDR2 YYEKEE (reference sequence). Generated by immunoSEQ multiplex PCR, the TCRdb table keeps only in-frame clones and is missing some. The sample shows some 130,000 clones, approximately 78% of them seen only once. The rearrangement uses TRBV5-5 and TRBJ1-4; no definite D call. The sample was peripheral blood. This receptor was obtained from a man aged 55 to 70 who had recovered from COVID-19. As DNA, the CDR3 is TGTGCCAGCAGCGGAGTTCCCGGACGGGGTGAAAAACTGTTTTTT. This codes for CASSGVPGRGEKLFF.